A single T cell receptor (beta chain) is shown here with its context. Its antigen remains unidentified. Produced via immunoSEQ multiplex PCR; TCRdb's table is partial and in-frame only. The data contain under 90,000 clones, 85% to 90% of them seen just once; the ten biggest clones take up roughly 0.89%. Germline V gene sequence: CDR1 SGHTA, CDR2 FQGTGA. CDR3 length: 14 residues. Trimming stripped 4 bases from V and 0 bases from J, with 8 bases between. This record comes from a study of OX40 agonist ivuxolimab in advanced cancers. General observations from the study: At doses 0.1 to 3.0 mg/kg, CD4+ and CD8+ clones expanded. Fewer expanded clones were found on average in CD4+ than in CD8+ T cells.

Material: CD4+ or CD8+ T cells sorted from blood, obtained in a trial of the OX40 agonist ivuxolimab. The V gene is TRBV7-3, the J gene TRBJ2-3; D remains unclear. This receptor was taken from an adult with an advanced solid tumor such as melanoma, head and neck, liver or kidney cancer. CDR3 in DNA: TGTGCCAGCAGCTCCGCCCTAAGCACAGATACGCAGTATTTT. It encodes CASSSALSTDTQYF. Looking up the rest from reference TRBV7-3 and TRBJ2-3 gives the full variable domain: GAGVSQTPSNKVTEKGKYVELRCDPISGHTALYWYRQSLGQGPEFLIYFQGTGAADDSGLPNDRFFAVRPEGSVSTLKIQRTERGDSAVYLCASSSALSTDTQYFGPGTRLTVL.